What follows describes a single T cell receptor beta chain. These data are taken from a study of blood T cell repertoires in COVID-19. About the research overall: The United States, Italy and Spain supplied acute and convalescent COVID-19 samples. Nucleic acid was either cDNA or gDNA, and it came from T cells, B-cell-depleted T cells, or PBMCs.

Sequenced by immunoSEQ multiplex PCR; TCRdb stores in-frame clones only, minus some. The sample has approximately 160,000 clones, about 90% seen once; the top ten hold 6% to 7.5%. This CDR3 contains 13 residues. CDR1 and CDR2 (germline): ENHRY, SYGVKD. V was clipped by 9 bases and J by 6 bases; unmatched bases: 6. Participants, about 18 to 90 years old, spanned 25 or so US areas. Categorization into cohorts depended on clinical history that participants reported. The receptor was derived from a woman aged 45 to 65 who had recovered from COVID-19. Sequencing was performed on PBMCs or T cells enriched from blood (not recorded which). J is TRBJ2-7 and V is TRBV10-3; 12 bases map to TRBD1. This CDR3 is CAIGGTGGSEQYF. Here the CDR3 DNA reads TGTGCCATAGGTGGGACAGGGGGCTCCGAGCAGTACTTC.